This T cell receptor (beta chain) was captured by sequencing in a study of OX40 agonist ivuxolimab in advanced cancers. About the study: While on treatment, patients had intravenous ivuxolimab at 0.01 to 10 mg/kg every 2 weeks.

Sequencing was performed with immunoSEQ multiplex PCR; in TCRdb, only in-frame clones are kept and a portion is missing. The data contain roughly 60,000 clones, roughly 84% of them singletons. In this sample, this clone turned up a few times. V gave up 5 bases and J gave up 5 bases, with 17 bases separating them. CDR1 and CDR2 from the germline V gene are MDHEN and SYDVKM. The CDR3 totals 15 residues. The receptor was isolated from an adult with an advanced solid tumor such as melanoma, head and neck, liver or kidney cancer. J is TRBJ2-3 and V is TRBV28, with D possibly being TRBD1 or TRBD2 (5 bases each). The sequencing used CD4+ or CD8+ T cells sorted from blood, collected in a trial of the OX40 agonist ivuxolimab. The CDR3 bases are TGTGCCAGCAGTCCCCCGGGACGTCGTGGAGATACGCAGTATTTT. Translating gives CASSPPGRRGDTQYF.